This passage covers 2 T cell receptor beta chains from one sample sequenced in a study of blood T cell repertoires in COVID-19. Clones were sequenced by immunoSEQ multiplex PCR, and TCRdb holds only the in-frame ones, with some missing. The table has some 180,000 clones, about four fifths seen once. Sequenced material: peripheral blood. The receptors originated from a man in his 60s with acute or convalescent COVID-19.

The CDR3 nucleotides read TGTGCCAGCAGCTTAGCGTCAGGGCAATACAATGAGCAGTTCTTC. Translating gives CASSLASGQYNEQFF. The V call is TRBV7-6, the J call TRBJ2-1; a weak D match, TRBD1 (5 bases). Germline assignment: CDR1 SGHVS and CDR2 FNYEAQ. The CDR3 is 15 residues long. V was trimmed by 0 bases and J by 4 bases, leaving 10 bases between them.

V and J are TRBV7-6 and TRBJ2-2; possible D gene TRBD1, 5 bases. Germline V CDR1 and CDR2: SGHVS, FNYEAQ. V lost 4 bases to trimming and J lost 2 bases, with 17 bases between them. CDR3 length: 17 residues. The chain's CDR3 is CASSSLLVTANTGELFF. Written as DNA, the CDR3 is TGTGCCAGCAGCTCCCTTTTGGTGACAGCCAACACCGGGGAGCTGTTTTTT.